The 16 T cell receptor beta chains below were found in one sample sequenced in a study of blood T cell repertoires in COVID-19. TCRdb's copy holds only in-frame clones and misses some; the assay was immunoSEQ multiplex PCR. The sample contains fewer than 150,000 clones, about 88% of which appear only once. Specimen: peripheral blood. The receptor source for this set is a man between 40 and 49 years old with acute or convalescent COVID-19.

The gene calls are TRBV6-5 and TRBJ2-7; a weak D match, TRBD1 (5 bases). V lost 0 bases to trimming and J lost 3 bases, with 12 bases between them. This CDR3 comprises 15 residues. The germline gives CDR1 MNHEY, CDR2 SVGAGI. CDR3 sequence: CASSYSWQGLYEQYF. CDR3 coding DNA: TGTGCCAGCAGTTACTCTTGGCAGGGCCTCTACGAGCAGTACTTC.

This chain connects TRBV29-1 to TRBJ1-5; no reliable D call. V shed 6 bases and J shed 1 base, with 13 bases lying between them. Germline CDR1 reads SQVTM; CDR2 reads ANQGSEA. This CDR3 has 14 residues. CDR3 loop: CSVPNGSSNQPQHF. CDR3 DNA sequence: TGCAGCGTACCAAACGGGTCGAGCAATCAGCCCCAGCATTTT.

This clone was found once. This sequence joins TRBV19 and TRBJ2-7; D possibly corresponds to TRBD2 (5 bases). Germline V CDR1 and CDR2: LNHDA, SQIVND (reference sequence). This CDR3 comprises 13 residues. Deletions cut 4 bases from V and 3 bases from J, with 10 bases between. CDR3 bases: TGTGCCAGTAGTACCTGGGAGCGCTACGAGCAGTACTTC. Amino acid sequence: CASSTWERYEQYF. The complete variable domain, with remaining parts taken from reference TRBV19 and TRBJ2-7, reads DGGITQSPKYLFRKEGQNVTLSCEQNLNHDAMYWYRQDPGQGLRLIYYSQIVNDFQKGDIAEGYSVSREKKESFPLTVTSAQKNPTAFYLCASSTWERYEQYFGPGTRLTVT.

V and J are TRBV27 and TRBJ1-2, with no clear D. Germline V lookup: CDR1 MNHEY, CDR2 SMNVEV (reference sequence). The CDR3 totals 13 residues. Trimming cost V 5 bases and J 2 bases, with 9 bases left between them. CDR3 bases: TGTGCCAGCAGTAAAGCGGGGAACTATGGCTACACCTTC. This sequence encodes CASSKAGNYGYTF.

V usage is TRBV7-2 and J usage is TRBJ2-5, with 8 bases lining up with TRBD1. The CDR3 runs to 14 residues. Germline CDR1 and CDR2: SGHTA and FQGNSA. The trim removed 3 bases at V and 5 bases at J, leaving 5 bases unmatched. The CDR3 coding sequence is TGTGCCAGCAGCTTCGGACAGGGTTGGGAGACCCAGTACTTC. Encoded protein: CASSFGQGWETQYF.

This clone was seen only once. The CDR3 spells CASSPRQGYTIYF. CDR3 nucleotide sequence: TGTGCCAGCAGTCCGCGACAGGGATACACCATATATTTT. This chain uses TRBV12-3 or TRBV12-4 with TRBJ1-3, with 7 positions matching TRBD1. J was trimmed by 8 bases and V by 5 bases; bases with no gene match: 6. This CDR3 comprises 13 residues.

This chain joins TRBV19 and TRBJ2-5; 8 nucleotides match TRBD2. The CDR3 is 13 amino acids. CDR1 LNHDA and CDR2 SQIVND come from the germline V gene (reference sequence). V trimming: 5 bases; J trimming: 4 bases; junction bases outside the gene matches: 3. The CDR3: CASSELAGETQYF. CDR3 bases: TGTGCCAGTAGTGAGCTAGCGGGAGAGACCCAGTACTTC.

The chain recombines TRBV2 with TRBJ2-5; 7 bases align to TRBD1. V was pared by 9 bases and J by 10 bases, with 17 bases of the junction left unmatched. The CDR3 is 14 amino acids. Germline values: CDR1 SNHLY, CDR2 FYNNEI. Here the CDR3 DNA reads TGTGCCAGTAGACAGGCCCGCGACCAGGGGGACCAGTACTTC. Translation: CASRQARDQGDQYF.

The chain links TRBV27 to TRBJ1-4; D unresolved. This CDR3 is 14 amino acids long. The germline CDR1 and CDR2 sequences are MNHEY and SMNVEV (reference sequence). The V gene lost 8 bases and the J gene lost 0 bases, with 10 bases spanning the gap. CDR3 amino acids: CASPTDTTNEKLFF. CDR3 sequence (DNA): TGTGCCAGCCCCACAGATACAACTAATGAAAAACTGTTTTTT. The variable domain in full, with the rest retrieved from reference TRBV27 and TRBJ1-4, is EAQVTQNPRYLITVTGKKLTVTCSQNMNHEYMSWYRQDPGLGLRQIYYSMNVEVTDKGDVPEGYKVSRKEKRNFPLILESPSPNQTSLYFCASPTDTTNEKLFFGSGTQLSVL.

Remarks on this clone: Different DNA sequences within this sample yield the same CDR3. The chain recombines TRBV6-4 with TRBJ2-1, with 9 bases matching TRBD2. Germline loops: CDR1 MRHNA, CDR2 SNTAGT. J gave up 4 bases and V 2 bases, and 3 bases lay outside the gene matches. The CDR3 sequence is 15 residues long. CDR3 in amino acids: CASSDAGGSYNEQFF. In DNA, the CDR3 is TGTGCCAGCAGTGACGCGGGGGGGTCGTACAATGAGCAGTTCTTC.

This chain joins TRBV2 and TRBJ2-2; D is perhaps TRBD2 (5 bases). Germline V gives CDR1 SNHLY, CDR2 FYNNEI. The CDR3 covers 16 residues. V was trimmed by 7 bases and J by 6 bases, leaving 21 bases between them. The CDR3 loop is CASIVSAGILSGELFF. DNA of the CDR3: TGTGCCAGCATTGTCTCCGCCGGGATCCTTTCCGGGGAGCTGTTTTTT.

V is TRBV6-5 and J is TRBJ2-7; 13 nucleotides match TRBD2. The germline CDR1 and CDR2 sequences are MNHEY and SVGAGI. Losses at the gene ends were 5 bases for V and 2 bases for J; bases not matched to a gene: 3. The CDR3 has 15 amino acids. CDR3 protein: CASSPTSGGAYEQYF. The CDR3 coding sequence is TGTGCCAGCAGTCCCACTAGCGGGGGGGCCTACGAGCAGTACTTC.

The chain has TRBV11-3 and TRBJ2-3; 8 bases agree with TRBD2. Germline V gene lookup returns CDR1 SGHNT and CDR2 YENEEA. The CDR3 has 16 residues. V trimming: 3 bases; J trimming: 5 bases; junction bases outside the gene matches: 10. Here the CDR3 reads CASSFARGGVGDTQYF. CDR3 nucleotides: TGTGCCAGCAGCTTTGCCCGGGGGGGGGTTGGAGATACGCAGTATTTT.

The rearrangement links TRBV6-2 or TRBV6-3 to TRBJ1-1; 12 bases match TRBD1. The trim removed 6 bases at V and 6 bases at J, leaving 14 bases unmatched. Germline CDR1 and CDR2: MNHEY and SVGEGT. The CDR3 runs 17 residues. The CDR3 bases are TGTGCCAGCAGCCCTTGGGCGGGGACAGGGGGCGCGCCTGAAGCTTTCTTT. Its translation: CASSPWAGTGGAPEAFF.

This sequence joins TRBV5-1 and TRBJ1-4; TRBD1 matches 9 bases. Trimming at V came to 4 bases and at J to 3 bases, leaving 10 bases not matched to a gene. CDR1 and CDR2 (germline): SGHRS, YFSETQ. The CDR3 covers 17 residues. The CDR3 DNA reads TGCGCCAGCAGCCGTACCACAGGGGGCTCGGCTAATGAAAAACTGTTTTTT. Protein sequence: CASSRTTGGSANEKLFF.

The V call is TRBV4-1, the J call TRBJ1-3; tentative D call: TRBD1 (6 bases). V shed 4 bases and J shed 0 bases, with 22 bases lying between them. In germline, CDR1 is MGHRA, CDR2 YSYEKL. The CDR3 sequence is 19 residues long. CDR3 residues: CASSPASGQIKNSGNTIYF. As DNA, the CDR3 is TGCGCCAGCAGCCCCGCGTCGGGACAAATAAAAAACTCTGGAAACACCATATATTTT.